The 16 T cell receptor beta chains given below trace back to one sample, sequenced in a study of tumor and adjacent non-tumor tissue in lung cancer. RNA was extracted from bulk tissue without any cell sorting. This non-tumor lung sample came from over 3 cm beyond the tumor edge. A modified ARM-PCR protocol with three rounds of nested PCR amplified TCRbeta. TCRdb fed the multiplex PCR reads into MiXCR, producing one record per CDR3 protein. The sample holds 94,000 or so distinct CDR3 sequences, more than 65% seen once. Specimen: distant non-tumor lung tissue. Receptors originate from a woman aged 45-65 years with non-small cell lung cancer.

Concerning this clonotype itself: The conserved final phenylalanine or tryptophan is absent from the CDR3, which likely points to a read error. The limits of the CDR3 on the DNA are not certain, so only TCRdb's listed CDR3 is given. V is TRBV6-1 and J is TRBJ1-5. Germline V gene sequence: CDR1 MNHNS, CDR2 SASEGT. The CDR3 region is 14 residues in length, termini included. This CDR3 is CASNELLSNQPQHY.

Worth noting for this clonotype: No DNA is shown, since the ends of the CDR3 on it are uncertain; the CDR3 is the one TCRdb lists. This sequence joins TRBV12-3 or TRBV12-4 and TRBJ1-1; TRBD1 is the table's D call and was not checked against the DNA. The CDR3 has 14 amino acids, counting both end residues. CDR3 protein: CVSSSGQGRAEAFF.

About this clonotype itself: A read error may be the cause here, since a much bigger clone is one base away. The CDR3 loop reads CSARTSIGETRYF. The CDR3 coding sequence is TGCAGTGCTCGGACTAGCATTGGAGAGACCCGGTACTTC. This chain uses TRBV20-1 with TRBJ2-5; TRBD2 aligns across 8 bases. This CDR3 is 13 amino acids long. Germline CDR1 is DFQATT and CDR2 is SNEGSKA (reference sequence).

The sample holds a few counts of this clonotype. It is likely a read error, because the conserved phenylalanine at the end of the CDR3 is missing. The genes are TRBV11-2 and TRBJ2-1; 9 bases are shared with TRBD2. The trim removed 5 bases at V and 6 bases at J, leaving 11 bases unmatched. The germline V gene encodes CDR1 SGHAT and CDR2 FQNNGV. The CDR3 consists of 16 residues. In DNA, the CDR3 is TGTGCCAGCAGCCCCCCGGCGGGAGGGGGGGTCAATGAGCAGTTCCTC. This encodes CASSPPAGGGVNEQFL.

On this clonotype: In this CDR3 the conserved last residue, phenylalanine or tryptophan, is missing, so a read error is likely. V usage is TRBV4-1 and J usage is TRBJ2-7; possible D gene TRBD1, 6 bases. The CDR3 is 16 residues long. Germline V CDR1 and CDR2: MGHRA, YSYEKL. CDR3 DNA: TGCGCCAGTAGCCAAATCAGGGGCGTTAGCTCCTGCGAGCAGTACTTA. It specifies CASSQIRGVSSCEQYL.

Worth noting for this clonotype: The junction does not match germline at one end; this may be a read error. V and J are TRBV12-3 or TRBV12-4 and TRBJ2-1; a possible D gene is TRBD2 (5 bases). The CDR3 runs 15 residues. The CDR3 protein is CARSSRGWGSNEQFF. The CDR3 DNA reads as TGTGCCAGGAGTTCCCGGGGATGGGGATCTAATGAGCAGTTCTTC.

Note on this clonotype: The junction shows a germline mismatch at one end, possibly a read error. Written as DNA, the CDR3 is TGTACCATCAGTTTGACGGAGGAAGAGACCCAGTACTTC. Translated: CTISLTEEETQYF. The chain couples TRBV10-3 to TRBJ2-5; weak D call: TRBD2 (5 bases). The CDR3 spans 13 residues. Germline loops: CDR1 ENHRY, CDR2 SYGVKD.

The rearrangement joins TRBV28 to TRBJ1-1; D is unresolved. The germline V gene has CDR1 MDHEN and CDR2 SYDVKM. This CDR3 is 14 amino acids long. Trimming shortened V by 6 bases and J by 1 base, and 12 bases separated the two germline ends. Here the CDR3 reads CASRTRQRNTEAFF. In DNA, the CDR3 is TGTGCCAGCAGAACAAGGCAGAGGAACACTGAAGCTTTCTTT.

Comment on this clonotype: One end of the junction does not line up with germline, which may come from a read error. The chain carries TRBV29-1 and TRBJ2-7; 9 positions match TRBD2. The germline CDR1 and CDR2 sequences are SQVTM and ANQGSEA. This CDR3 is built from 14 residues. CDR3 protein: CSFISGRTIHEQLF. CDR3 DNA: TGCAGCTTCATCAGCGGGAGGACAATCCACGAGCAGTTATTC.

This clonotype is medium-sized in the sample. The chain uses TRBV12-3 or TRBV12-4 and TRBJ2-1; TRBD2 matches 11 bases. Trimming removed 5 bases from V and 4 bases from J; junction bases left unmatched: 4. This CDR3 spans 15 amino acids. CDR3 sequence reads: CASSTGTSGYNEQFF. The CDR3 DNA reads as TGTGCCAGCAGTACCGGGACTAGCGGTTACAATGAGCAGTTCTTC.

This chain links TRBV6-1 with TRBJ1-1, with TRBD1 matching over 7 bases. This CDR3 is built from 16 residues. Germline CDR1 MNHNS, CDR2 SASEGT. J gave up 8 bases and V 8 bases, and 20 bases lay outside the gene matches. This CDR3 is CASREAEARGINEAFF. The CDR3 DNA reads as TGTGCCAGCCGGGAAGCCGAAGCCAGGGGGATCAACGAAGCTTTCTTT.

Details on this clonotype: This could be a read error, since a much larger clone is one nucleotide away. The J gene is TRBJ2-1, the V gene TRBV7-8; tentative D call: TRBD2 (6 bases). Per the germline V gene, CDR1 is SGHVS and CDR2 is FQNEAQ. The CDR3 has 16 amino acids. CDR3 bases: TGTGCCTGCAGCTCCCTCAGGGACTCCTACTACAATGAGCAGTTCTTC. Amino acid sequence: CACSSLRDSYYNEQFF.

V usage is TRBV6-4 and J usage is TRBJ2-1, with 10 nucleotides matching TRBD2. The CDR3 covers 15 residues. The junction had 8 bases not matched to a gene; V was cut back by 4 bases and J by 8 bases. Per germline, CDR1 MRHNA and CDR2 SNTAGT. CDR3: CASSGGSSGSYEQFF. The CDR3 nucleotides read TGTGCCAGCAGTGGAGGGTCTAGCGGGAGTTATGAGCAGTTCTTC.

This chain connects TRBV20-1 to TRBJ2-3; 8 nucleotides align to TRBD1. The CDR3 totals 15 residues. The germline gives CDR1 DFQATT, CDR2 SNEGSKA (reference sequence). Trimming took 5 bases from V and 8 from J; bases not matched to a gene: 15. The CDR3 coding sequence is TGCAGTGCTTGCCCTCGGGACAGGAGGGGAGCTACGCAGTATTTT. It encodes CSACPRDRRGATQYF.

This clonotype was counted many times. The chain recombines TRBV6-1 with TRBJ1-1, with unresolved D. The CDR3 sequence is 16 residues long. Trimming cost V 3 bases and J 0 bases, with 14 bases left between them. The germline V gene has CDR1 MNHNS and CDR2 SASEGT. The CDR3 sequence: CASSDRWERVNTEAFF. The CDR3 nucleotides read TGTGCCAGCAGTGACCGCTGGGAAAGGGTGAACACTGAAGCTTTCTTT.

Concerning this clonotype itself: One base away lies a much larger clone, so this may be a sequencing read error. Because the CDR3 is missing its conserved closing phenylalanine or tryptophan, this is likely a read error. V usage is TRBV28 and J usage is TRBJ1-2; D gene ambiguous. The CDR3 consists of 13 residues. Per the germline V gene, CDR1 is MDHEN and CDR2 is SYDVKM. The ends were cut back, 7 bases at V and 6 bases at J, with 15 bases in the middle. The DNA of the CDR3 is TGTGCCAGCATTGATTGGGGTTTAAATGGCTACACCCTC. This translates into CASIDWGLNGYTL.